This passage covers 16 T cell receptor beta chains from one sample sequenced in a study of T cell clonality in common variable immunodeficiency. Profiling relied on immunoSEQ multiplex PCR, and the TCRdb table lists in-frame clones only, not all of them. This sample carries under 50,000 clones and no singletons, and about 0.7% goes to the top ten. The sample consisted of peripheral blood mononuclear cells. The receptors originated from a person aged 18 to 70 in good health.

In its sample, this clone was seen many times. The read halts 3 residues ahead of the CDR3 end, with the missing end drawn from the germline J gene. This sequence joins TRBV6-4 and TRBJ2-1, with D possibly being TRBD1 or TRBD2 (6 bases each). Germline CDR1 and CDR2: MRHNA and SNTAGT. Trimming cost V 5 bases and J 1 base, with 12 bases left between them. The CDR3 extends over 15 amino acids. The sequenced part of the CDR3 DNA is TGTGCCAGCAGTATAACAGGGAGGTCCTACAATGAG. Its protein is CASSITGRSYNE. The complete CDR3 reads CASSITGRSYNEQFF.

This clone was counted many times. The sequence runs out 3 residues before the end of the CDR3; the remainder is reconstructed from the germline J gene. The rearrangement uses TRBV2 and TRBJ1-2; 10 nucleotides line up with TRBD1. Losses at the gene ends were 6 bases for V and 7 bases for J; bases not matched to a gene: 11. CDR1 is SNHLY, CDR2 FYNNEI, per germline. This CDR3 has 15 residues. CDR3 protein: CASSAPRGQGSGYTF. Partial CDR3 DNA: TGTGCCAGCAGCGCCCCCAGGGGACAGGGGAGTGGC.

There are many counts of this clone. Read sequence stops 3 residues before the CDR3 end, and the germline J gene provides the missing end. The J gene is TRBJ2-2, the V gene TRBV11-3; TRBD2 agrees at 7 bases. Germline V lookup: CDR1 SGHNT, CDR2 YENEEA. The trim removed 7 bases at V and 2 bases at J, leaving 4 bases unmatched. The CDR3 runs 14 residues. The part of the CDR3 DNA that was read is TGTGCCAGCACCGGGGACTATAACACCGGGGAG. Amino acid sequence: CASTGDYNTGE. The CDR3 in its entirety is CASTGDYNTGELFF.

In its sample, this clone was seen many times. Coverage ceases 3 residues before the CDR3 finishes, and the germline J gene fills in the end. This chain links TRBV19 with TRBJ2-5, with D unclear. The germline V and J ends were trimmed by 3 bases and 4 bases, with 15 bases remaining between them. This CDR3 has 15 residues. Per the germline V gene, CDR1 is LNHDA and CDR2 is SQIVND (reference sequence). This CDR3 is CASSIFVGSRETQYF. CDR3 DNA (partial): TGTGCCAGTAGTATTTTTGTGGGCAGTCGAGAGACC.

At least ten counts were recorded for this clone. The DNA ends 3 residues before the CDR3 does, and the rest of the CDR3 is filled in from the germline J gene. The chain joins TRBV15 to TRBJ1-6; 9 nucleotides align to TRBD1. The V gene's germline CDR1 is LNHNV and CDR2 YYDKDF (reference sequence). The CDR3 is made up of 15 amino acids. V dropped 0 bases and J dropped 7; count of bases not matched to a gene: 1. CDR3 protein: CATSRDTGGNSPLHF. The part of the CDR3 DNA that was read is TGTGCCACCAGCAGAGATACAGGGGGCAATTCACCC.

This clone was counted ten times or more. Read sequence stops 3 residues before the CDR3 end, and the germline J gene provides the missing end. The V gene is TRBV15, the J gene TRBJ2-1; 10 bases are shared with TRBD2. V gave up 7 bases and J gave up 4 bases; unmatched junction bases: 10. CDR3 size: 16 residues. Germline lookup yields CDR1 LNHNV and CDR2 YYDKDF (reference sequence). This chain's CDR3 is CATKGAGGPGYNEQFF. The CDR3 bases that were read are TGTGCCACCAAAGGAGCGGGAGGGCCGGGTTACAATGAG.

This clone was seen repeatedly, ten times or more. The read falls 3 residues short of the CDR3 end, and the missing part is taken from the germline J gene. The chain joins TRBV20-1 to TRBJ2-1; 8 bases are a match to TRBD2. With 6 bases clipped from V and 0 bases from J, the junction kept 7 bases outside the gene matches. Germline CDR1 and CDR2: DFQATT and SNEGSKA (reference sequence). There are 15 residues in the CDR3. CDR3 amino acids: CSAPDSGSSYNEQFF. Partial CDR3 DNA: TGCAGTGCCCCCGACAGCGGGAGCTCCTACAATGAG.

This clone was recorded many times. From the germline J gene comes the end of the CDR3, since the read stops 3 residues before it. The sample contains more than one DNA sequence encoding this CDR3. This chain uses TRBV19 with TRBJ1-1; 7 positions agree with TRBD1. The length of the CDR3 is 13 residues. Germline lookup yields CDR1 LNHDA and CDR2 SQIVND (reference sequence). V dropped 6 bases and J dropped 3; count of bases not matched to a gene: 4. The CDR3 loop reads CASREQGYTEAFF. The DNA read from the CDR3 is TGTGCCAGTAGGGAACAGGGGTACACTGAA.

This clone was seen at least ten times. The read ends 3 residues early relative to the CDR3; the germline J gene fills the gap. The genes are TRBV7-9 and TRBJ2-5; D might be TRBD2 (5 bases). The V gene's germline CDR1 is SEHNR and CDR2 FQNEAQ (reference sequence). V lost 3 bases and J 4 bases, leaving 6 bases between the germline ends. The CDR3 sequence is 12 residues long. The CDR3 bases that were read are TGTGCCAGCAGCTTCCGGGGAGAGACC. It specifies CASSFRGET. The CDR3, in full, reads CASSFRGETQYF.

This clone was picked up many times. The CDR3 end falls 3 residues outside the read, so it is completed with the germline J gene. V gene TRBV12-3 or TRBV12-4 combines with J gene TRBJ1-1, with TRBD1 matching over 7 bases. The CDR3 spans 12 residues. The sequenced CDR3 bases are TGTGCCAGCAGTAGAGACAGGGTTGAC. This translates into CASSRDRVD. The CDR3 reads in full as CASSRDRVDAFF.

This clone was picked up many times. The read comes to an end 3 residues before the CDR3 does, leaving the germline J gene to fill in the end. This chain joins TRBV5-4 and TRBJ2-7; maybe TRBD2 (6 bases). Trimming cost V 1 base and J 0 bases, with 14 bases left between them. The CDR3 has 16 amino acids. The germline gives CDR1 SGHNT, CDR2 YYREEE (reference sequence). CDR3 sequence: CASSLSWGVNSYEQYF. The part of the CDR3 DNA that was read is TGTGCCAGCAGCTTGTCTTGGGGGGTTAACTCCTACGAG.

This clone came up many times. The read stops 3 residues short of the end of the CDR3; the missing end is completed from the germline J gene. The chain couples TRBV11-2 to TRBJ2-5, with 7 bases matching TRBD2. V was clipped by 5 bases and J by 1 base; unmatched bases: 4. The CDR3 loop spans 14 amino acids. Germline loops: CDR1 SGHAT, CDR2 FQNNGV. The DNA read from the CDR3 is TGTGCCAGCAGCCCCCCTAGCGGCCAAGAGACC. Amino acid sequence: CASSPPSGQET. The CDR3 as a whole reads CASSPPSGQETQYF.

This clone has at least ten counts. The read comes to an end 3 residues before the CDR3 does, leaving the germline J gene to fill in the end. V usage is TRBV5-6 and J usage is TRBJ2-3; 8 nucleotides agree with TRBD1. Trimming at V came to 4 bases and at J to 4 bases, leaving 8 bases not matched to a gene. CDR1 and CDR2 from the germline V gene are SGHDT and YYEEEE. The CDR3 consists of 15 residues. The CDR3 here is CASSPLQGEADTQYF. The part of the CDR3 DNA that was read is TGTGCCAGCAGCCCACTACAGGGGGAGGCAGATACG. Filled out from reference TRBV5-6 and TRBJ2-3, the complete variable domain reads DAGVTQSPTHLIKTRGQQVTLRCSPKSGHDTVSWYQQALGQGPQFIFQYYEEEERQRGNFPDRFSGHQFPNYSSELNVNALLLGDSALYLCASSPLQGEADTQYFGPGTRLTVL.

Ten or more counts support this clone. The sequenced fragment ends 3 residues before the CDR3 boundary, so the rest is inferred from the germline J gene. The chain combines TRBV7-9 with TRBJ2-1; weak D call: TRBD2 (7 bases). With 5 bases removed from V and 8 bases from J, the gap between germline ends came to 13 bases. The CDR3 is 13 residues long. CDR1 SEHNR and CDR2 FQNEAQ come from the germline V gene (reference sequence). The sequenced CDR3 bases are TGTGCCAGCAGCAGGGGGGGGTCGGATGAG. As protein: CASSRGGSDE. The whole CDR3 sequence is CASSRGGSDEQFF.

Ten or more counts support this clone. Read coverage stops 3 residues before the CDR3 terminus; the germline J gene supplies the remainder. The genes are TRBV4-2 and TRBJ2-7; 9 bases line up with TRBD2. There are 15 residues in the CDR3. CDR1 and CDR2 from the germline V gene are LGHNA and YNFKEQ. Unmatched junction bases numbered 7, after V lost 5 bases and J lost 2 bases. CDR3 loop: CASSNRLADPYEQYF. The DNA read from the CDR3 is TGTGCCAGCAGCAACCGACTAGCGGACCCCTACGAG.

The sample holds many counts of this clone. From the germline J gene comes the end of the CDR3, since the read stops 3 residues before it. This chain joins TRBV5-1 and TRBJ2-5; possibly TRBD2 for D (6 bases). The germline CDR1 and CDR2 sequences are SGHRS and YFSETQ. V was clipped by 0 bases and J by 5 bases, with 14 bases between them. CDR3 length: 15 amino acids. CDR3 loop: CASSLGDSGGETQYF. CDR3 bases read: TGCGCCAGCAGCTTGGGAGATAGCGGAGGGGAGACC.